This T cell receptor (beta chain) emerged from a study of cytomegalovirus exposure and HLA in healthy donors. Overall study results and limits: Accurate predictions that matched the HLA-A and HLA-B alleles of most subjects were reportedly made from TCR beta sequences.

Regarding this clone: As yet, its antigen is unknown.

Use of 60 Vbeta and 13 Jbeta primers characterized the PCR. Per the study methods: The count from a later analysis was 79 million or so unique TCR beta chains, 9 million to 12 million of them shared. The method was immunoSEQ multiplex PCR; TCRdb's version includes in-frame clones alone and lacks a portion of them. V, J and clone size were drawn from that table, and D and trimming were deduced from the DNA. The data contain about 200,000 clones, 65% to 85% of them seen just once; the ten biggest clones take up about 0.094%. Germline V gene sequence: CDR1 SGHTA, CDR2 FQGNSA. The length of the CDR3 is 18 residues. V trimming: 2 bases; J trimming: 2 bases; junction bases outside the gene matches: 11.

The chain employs TRBV7-2 and TRBJ2-7; 11 nucleotides match TRBD2. The clonotype was recovered from a boy aged 2-9 years in good health and CMV-seronegative. Material for sequencing was PBMCs. CDR3 sequence (DNA): TGTGCCAGCAGCTTAAGGGGTAGCGGGGGGGCCGTAGCCTACGAGCAGTACTTC. Translated, it gives CASSLRGSGGAVAYEQYF.